Following are 2 T cell receptor beta chains from one sample sequenced in a study of CD8 T cells in ankylosing spondylitis. Study-wide results and caveats: Roughly eight highly homologous variants made up a TCR beta motif that seemed to typify ankylosing spondylitis blood.

TCRdb recomputed calls from the 5' RACE reads with MiXCR, one row per CDR3 protein. The table lists more than 600,000 distinct CDR3 sequences, under 20% of them singletons. Their recognized antigens are unknown. The specimen sequenced was blood, either unsorted or a sorted T cell fraction (not recorded which). The receptor source for this set is a male donor with ankylosing spondylitis.

The rearrangement links TRBV5-1 to TRBJ2-2; 9 bases agree with TRBD1. CDR3 size: 15 residues. V gave up 1 base and J gave up 5 bases; unmatched junction bases: 3. Germline CDR1 reads SGHRS; CDR2 reads YFSETQ. CDR3 coding DNA: TGCGCCAGCAGCTTGAGGGACAGGGCGACCGGGGAGCTGTTTTTT. Translating gives CASSLRDRATGELFF.

This clonotype was detected a few times. The DNA of the CDR3 is TGTGCCAGCAGCATGACTAGCGGGCCATTCTACAATGAGCAGTTCTTC. Protein product: CASSMTSGPFYNEQFF. The J gene is TRBJ2-1, the V gene TRBV7-3, with 10 nucleotides matching TRBD2. The germline gives CDR1 SGHTA, CDR2 FQGTGA. This CDR3 has 16 amino acids. Losses at the gene ends were 5 bases for V and 3 bases for J; bases not matched to a gene: 7.